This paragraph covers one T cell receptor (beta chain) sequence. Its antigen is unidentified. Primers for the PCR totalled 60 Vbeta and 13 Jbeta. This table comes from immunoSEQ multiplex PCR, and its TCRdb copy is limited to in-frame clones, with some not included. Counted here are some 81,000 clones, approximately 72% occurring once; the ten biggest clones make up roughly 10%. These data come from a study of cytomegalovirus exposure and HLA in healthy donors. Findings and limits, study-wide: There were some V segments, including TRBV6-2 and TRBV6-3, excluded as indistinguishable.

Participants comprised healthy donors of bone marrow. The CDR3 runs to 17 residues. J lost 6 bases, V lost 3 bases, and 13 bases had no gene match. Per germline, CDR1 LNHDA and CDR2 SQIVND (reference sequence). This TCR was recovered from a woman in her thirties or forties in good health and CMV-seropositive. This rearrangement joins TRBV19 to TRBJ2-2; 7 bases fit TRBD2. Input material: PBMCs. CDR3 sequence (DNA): TGTGCCAGTAGTATCTCCTCGGGGAGGGTTGGACCCGGGGAGCTGTTTTTT. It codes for CASSISSGRVGPGELFF. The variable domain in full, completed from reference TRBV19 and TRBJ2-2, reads DGGITQSPKYLFRKEGQNVTLSCEQNLNHDAMYWYRQDPGQGLRLIYYSQIVNDFQKGDIAEGYSVSREKKESFPLTVTSAQKNPTAFYLCASSISSGRVGPGELFFGEGSRLTVL.